The source of this TCR beta chain is a study of control samples from healthy donors and cancer patients. Clones were sequenced by immunoSEQ multiplex PCR, and TCRdb holds only the in-frame ones, with some missing. Of 130,000 or so clones listed, roughly 90% are singletons. CDR3 length: 14 amino acids. The V gene's germline CDR1 is MNHEY and CDR2 SVGAGI. V was pared by 7 bases and J by 1 base, with 14 bases between. The chain combines TRBV6-5 with TRBJ2-7; D possibly corresponds to TRBD2 (5 bases). Sequenced input: blood. This TCR was sampled from a man aged 40-55 years in good health. DNA of the CDR3: TGTGCCAGCACCGCCTCTCGGGATTCCTACGAGCAGTACTTC. It translates to CASTASRDSYEQYF.